Detailed here is one T cell receptor (beta chain). As yet, its antigen is unknown. This entry comes from a study of post-analysis software for immune sequencing data. For the study at large: Recorded subtypes: relapsing-remitting, secondary progressive, progressive-relapsing; some patients unannotated. Study conclusions and caveats: Four or five TRBV segments, including TRBV5-6, TRBV5-1 and TRBV20-1, were more frequent in patients than controls. In multiple sclerosis, normalized Chao1 diversity was significantly below that of controls.

TCR beta cDNA libraries included unique molecular identifiers. Between about 0.95 and 11 million T cells gave rise to around 500,000 cDNA molecules. TCRdb itself ran the PCR reads through MiXCR, one entry per CDR3 protein. The data show some 700,000 distinct CDR3 sequences, approximately 60% seen once. The V end was cut by 6 bases, the J end by 1 base, with 16 bases between. There are 16 residues in the CDR3. From germline, CDR1 is MDHEN and CDR2 SYDVKM. The chain has TRBV28 and TRBJ2-1; the D gene is possibly TRBD2 (5 bases). Sequenced sample: blood. This clonotype originated in a girl aged 2-10 years with multiple sclerosis. The CDR3 is CASSLEGFTSYNEQFF. For the CDR3, the DNA is TGTGCCAGCAGCCTTGAGGGATTTACGTCCTACAATGAGCAGTTCTTC.